This T cell receptor (beta chain) was captured in a study of T cells in Graves' hyperthyroidism and ophthalmopathy. In the study overall: Blood was drawn when the patient was first diagnosed and still untreated.

Researchers took RNA transcripts and amplified the TCR beta CDR3 regions from them. First-round RT-PCR of the TCR CDR3 relied on the HTBI primer set. TCRdb processed the multiplex PCR reads anew with MiXCR; each CDR3 protein has one entry. The data show about 700,000 distinct CDR3 sequences, around 15% seen once. Note on this clonotype: What it recognizes is unknown.

No progression to ophthalmopathy during 18 months of follow-up defined stable disease. Together with thyroid ultrasound, orbital computed tomography, serum thyroxine and TRAb, clinical symptoms were used for diagnoses. V was shortened by 2 bases and J by 0 bases, with 8 bases between the two germline ends. Germline CDR1 and CDR2: MNHNS and SASEGT. This CDR3 has 14 residues. Study outcomes and limitations: Blood held most thyroid clonotypes expanded above 0.001 frequency.

The rearrangement links TRBV6-1 to TRBJ2-7; D unresolved. Sequenced input: blood. The receptor was derived from a woman aged 18 to 35 with Graves' hyperthyroidism. DNA of the CDR3: TGTGCCAGCAGTGAATTTCTGGGCTCCTACGAGCAGTACTTC. The encoded protein is CASSEFLGSYEQYF.